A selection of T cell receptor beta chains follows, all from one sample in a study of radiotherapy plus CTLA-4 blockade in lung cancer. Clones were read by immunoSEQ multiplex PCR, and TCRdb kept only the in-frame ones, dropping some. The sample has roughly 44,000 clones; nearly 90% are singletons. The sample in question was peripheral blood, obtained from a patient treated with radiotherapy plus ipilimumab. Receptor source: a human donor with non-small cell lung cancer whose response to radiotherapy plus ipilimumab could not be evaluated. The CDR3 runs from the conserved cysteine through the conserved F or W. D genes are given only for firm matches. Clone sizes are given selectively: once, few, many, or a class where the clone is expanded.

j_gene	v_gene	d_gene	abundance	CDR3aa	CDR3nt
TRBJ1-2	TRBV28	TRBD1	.	CASSGDLWDSHGYTF	TGTGCCAGCAGCGGAGACCTATGGGACAGCCATGGCTACACCTTC
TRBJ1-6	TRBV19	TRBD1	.	CASSVGTGANSPLHF	TGTGCCAGTAGTGTCGGGACAGGGGCTAATTCACCCCTCCACTTT
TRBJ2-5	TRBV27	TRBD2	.	CASKLAVNGETQYF	TGTGCCAGCAAACTAGCGGTCAACGGGGAGACCCAGTACTTC
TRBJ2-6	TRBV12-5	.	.	CASDTGTGANVLTF	TGTGCTAGCGACACAGGGACTGGGGCCAACGTCCTGACTTTC
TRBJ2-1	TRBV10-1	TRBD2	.	CASSESKRGSSYNEQFF	TGCGCCAGCAGTGAGTCGAAGCGGGGGAGCTCCTACAATGAGCAGTTCTTC
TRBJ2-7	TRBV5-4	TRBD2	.	CASSLGTSGTYEQYF	TGTGCCAGCAGCTTGGGGACTAGCGGGACCTACGAGCAGTACTTC
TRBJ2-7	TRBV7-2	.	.	CASSLSVTGPYEQYF	TGTGCCAGCAGCCTCTCCGTGACAGGCCCGTACGAGCAGTACTTC
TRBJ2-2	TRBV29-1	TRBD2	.	CSVGGGRGTGELFF	TGCAGCGTCGGGGGGGGGCGCGGCACCGGGGAGCTGTTTTTT
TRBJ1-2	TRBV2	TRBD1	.	CASSAGQGGSGYTF	TGTGCCAGCAGCGCTGGACAGGGGGGTTCGGGCTACACCTTC
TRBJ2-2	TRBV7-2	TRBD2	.	CASSLRLTSGGGGELFF	TGTGCCAGCAGCTTAAGGTTAACTAGCGGAGGGGGCGGGGAGCTGTTTTTT
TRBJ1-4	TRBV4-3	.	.	CASSQEGQRGKLFF	TGCGCCAGCAGCCAAGAGGGGCAGCGGGGAAAACTGTTTTTT
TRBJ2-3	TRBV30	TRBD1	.	CAWSHGQGLDTQYF	TGTGCCTGGAGTCACGGACAGGGTCTAGATACGCAGTATTTT
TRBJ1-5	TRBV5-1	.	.	CASSLDSNSNQPQHF	TGCGCCAGCAGCTTGGACAGCAATAGCAATCAGCCCCAGCATTTT
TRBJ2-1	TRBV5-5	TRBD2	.	CASSPRGLAVNNEQFF	TGTGCCAGCAGCCCACGGGGACTAGCGGTTAACAATGAGCAGTTCTTC
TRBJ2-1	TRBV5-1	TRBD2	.	CARTPPTSGGANEQFF	TGCGCCAGGACTCCCCCGACTAGCGGGGGGGCAAATGAGCAGTTCTTC
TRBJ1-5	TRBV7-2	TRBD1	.	CASSSQTGHVGQPQHF	TGTGCCAGCAGCTCGCAGACAGGGCACGTGGGTCAGCCCCAGCATTTT
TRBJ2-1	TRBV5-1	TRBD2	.	CASSLGRRAGAVGNEQFF	TGCGCCAGCAGCTTGGGTCGGAGAGCGGGAGCAGTTGGCAATGAGCAGTTCTTC
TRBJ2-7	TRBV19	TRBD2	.	CASSIQGGGPYEQYF	TGTGCCAGTAGTATACAAGGCGGGGGACCCTACGAGCAGTACTTC
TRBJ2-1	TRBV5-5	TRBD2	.	CASTPGGTTDNEQFF	TGTGCCAGCACCCCCGGGGGGACTACGGACAATGAGCAGTTCTTC
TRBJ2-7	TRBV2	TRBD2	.	CASTRPGRAMEQYF	TGTGCCAGCACCAGGCCCGGGAGGGCCATGGAGCAGTACTTC
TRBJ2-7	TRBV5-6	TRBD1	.	CASSLAGAGGTYEQYF	TGTGCCAGCAGCTTGGCCGGGGCAGGGGGAACCTACGAGCAGTACTTC
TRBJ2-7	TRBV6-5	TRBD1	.	CASSYGTGTEQYF	TGTGCCAGCAGTTACGGGACAGGCACCGAGCAGTACTTC
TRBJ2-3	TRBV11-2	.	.	CASMGAASGAGADTQYF	TGTGCCAGCATGGGGGCGGCGAGCGGGGCCGGGGCAGATACGCAGTATTTT
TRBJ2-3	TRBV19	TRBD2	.	CASSPGGPKDTQYF	TGTGCCAGTAGTCCGGGGGGGCCGAAAGATACGCAGTATTTT
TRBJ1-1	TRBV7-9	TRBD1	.	CASRAYVTGGPMNTEAFF	TGTGCCAGTAGAGCCTATGTAACAGGGGGCCCCATGAACACTGAAGCTTTCTTT
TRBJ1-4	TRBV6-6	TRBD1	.	CASRGGTGEEKLFF	TGTGCCAGCAGGGGTGGGACAGGGGAAGAAAAACTGTTTTTT
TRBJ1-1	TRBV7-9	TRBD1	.	CASSSTGGRPNTEAFF	TGTGCCAGCAGCTCGACAGGGGGCAGGCCGAACACTGAAGCTTTCTTT
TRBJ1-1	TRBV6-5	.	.	CASSYNWGTGSTEAFF	TGTGCCAGCAGTTACAATTGGGGGACCGGGAGCACTGAAGCTTTCTTT
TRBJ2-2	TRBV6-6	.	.	CASSTSMTNTGELFF	TGTGCCAGCTCTACCAGCATGACAAACACCGGGGAGCTGTTTTTT
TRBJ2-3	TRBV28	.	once	CASSLIAASTDTQYF	TGTGCCAGCAGTCTTATAGCGGCGAGCACAGATACGCAGTATTTT
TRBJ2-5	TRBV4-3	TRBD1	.	CASSQGDRGGQETQYF	TGCGCCAGCAGCCAAGGGGACAGGGGAGGCCAAGAGACCCAGTACTTC
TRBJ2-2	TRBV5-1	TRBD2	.	CASSLEVRLAGPGELFF	TGCGCCAGCAGCTTGGAAGTCCGGCTAGCGGGACCCGGGGAGCTGTTTTTT
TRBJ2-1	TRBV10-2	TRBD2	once	CASSRGLAVDNEQFF	TGCGCCAGCAGCCGAGGACTAGCGGTTGACAATGAGCAGTTCTTC
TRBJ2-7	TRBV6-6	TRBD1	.	CASSYGGRGNEQYF	TGTGCCAGCAGTTACGGTGGCAGGGGGAACGAGCAGTACTTC
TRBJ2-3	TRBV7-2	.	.	CASSYISTDTQYF	TGTGCCAGCAGCTACATTAGCACAGATACGCAGTATTTT
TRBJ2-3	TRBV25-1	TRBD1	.	CASSESGRGQDTQYF	TGTGCCAGCAGTGAATCGGGCAGGGGGCAAGATACGCAGTATTTT
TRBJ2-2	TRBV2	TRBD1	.	CASSLRTGPGELFF	TGTGCCAGCAGTTTGCGGACAGGTCCCGGGGAGCTGTTTTTT
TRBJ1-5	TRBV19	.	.	CASSYKGGYQPQHF	TGTGCCAGTAGTTACAAGGGGGGGTATCAGCCCCAGCATTTT
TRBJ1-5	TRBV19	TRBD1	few	CASSGGGGPNQPQHF	TGTGCCAGTAGTGGCGGAGGGGGCCCCAATCAGCCCCAGCATTTT
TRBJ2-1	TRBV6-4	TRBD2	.	CASSQGLAGVNEQFF	TGTGCCAGCAGTCAAGGTCTAGCGGGAGTTAATGAGCAGTTCTTC
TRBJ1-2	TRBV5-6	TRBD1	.	CASSLGQGAIFSYGYTF	TGTGCCAGCAGCTTGGGACAGGGGGCAATTTTTAGCTATGGCTACACCTTC
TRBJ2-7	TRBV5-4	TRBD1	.	CASSPDRGYYEQYF	TGTGCCAGCAGCCCCGACAGGGGTTACTACGAGCAGTACTTC
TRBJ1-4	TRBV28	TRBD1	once	CASSSDREVPKLFF	TGTGCCAGCAGCTCTGACAGGGAGGTTCCTAAACTGTTTTTT
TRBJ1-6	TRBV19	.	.	CASSQEVLSYNSPLHF	TGTGCCAGTAGTCAGGAGGTCCTCTCCTATAATTCACCCCTCCACTTT
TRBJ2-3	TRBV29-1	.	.	CSGELDTQYF	TGCAGCGGGGAGTTAGATACGCAGTATTTT
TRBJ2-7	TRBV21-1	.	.	CASSKVGQRAYEQYF	TGTGCCAGCAGCAAAGTGGGACAGCGCGCCTACGAGCAGTACTTC
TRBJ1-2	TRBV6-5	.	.	CASSYIGGGYTF	TGTGCCAGCAGTTACATCGGGGGTGGCTACACCTTC
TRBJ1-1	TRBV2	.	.	CASSGPRQAFF	TGTGCCAGCAGTGGCCCCAGGCAGGCTTTCTTT
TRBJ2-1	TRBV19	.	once	CASVQGGSYNEQFF	TGTGCCAGTGTACAGGGTGGTTCCTACAATGAGCAGTTCTTC
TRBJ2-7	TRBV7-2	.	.	CASSFGISYEQYF	TGTGCCAGCAGCTTCGGGATTTCCTACGAGCAGTACTTC
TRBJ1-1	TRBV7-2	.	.	CASSQRAGMNTEAFF	TGTGCCAGCAGCCAAAGGGCGGGCATGAACACTGAAGCTTTCTTT
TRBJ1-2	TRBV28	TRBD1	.	CASRRDRGNGYTF	TGTGCCAGCAGACGGGACAGGGGAAATGGCTACACCTTC
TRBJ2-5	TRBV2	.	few	CASSPPGERETQYF	TGTGCCAGCAGCCCCCCAGGGGAGCGGGAGACCCAGTACTTC